This T cell receptor (beta chain) was captured by sequencing in a study of beta chain features in type 1 diabetes. The authors took one heparinised blood draw, averaging about 116 mL, from each donor. CD45RO/CCR7/CD25/CD127/CD95/CD27 staining was used to isolate CD4+ naive, central memory, regulatory and stem cell-like memory cells by sorting. Regarding this clone: Its antigen is currently unknown.

Every bit of the isolated RNA underwent reverse transcription, so sequencing read expressed TCRB transcripts. Data came from immunoSEQ multiplex PCR; TCRdb stores just in-frame clones and leaves some out. The sample consists of around 250,000 clones, roughly 13% of them appearing once. Findings and limits, study-wide: PCR might favor shorter templates, but any such skew would affect patients and controls equally. Reads derived from cDNA could over-represent cells showing high TCR expression. Among patients with Type 1 diabetes, TCRB CDR3s were moderately but significantly shorter in every one of the four CD4+ subsets.

The origin of this receptor is a man between 25 and 39 years old with type 1 diabetes. Source material: naive CD4+ T cells from blood.

In nucleotides, the CDR3 is TGTGCCAGCAGTTTGGACAGTACAGATACGCAGTATTTT. Its protein is CASSLDSTDTQYF. The genes are TRBV28 and TRBJ2-3, with D possibly TRBD1 on 6 matching bases. V dropped 3 bases and J dropped 3 bases, with 7 bases sitting between them. The V gene's germline CDR1 is MDHEN and CDR2 SYDVKM. The CDR3 is made up of 13 amino acids.